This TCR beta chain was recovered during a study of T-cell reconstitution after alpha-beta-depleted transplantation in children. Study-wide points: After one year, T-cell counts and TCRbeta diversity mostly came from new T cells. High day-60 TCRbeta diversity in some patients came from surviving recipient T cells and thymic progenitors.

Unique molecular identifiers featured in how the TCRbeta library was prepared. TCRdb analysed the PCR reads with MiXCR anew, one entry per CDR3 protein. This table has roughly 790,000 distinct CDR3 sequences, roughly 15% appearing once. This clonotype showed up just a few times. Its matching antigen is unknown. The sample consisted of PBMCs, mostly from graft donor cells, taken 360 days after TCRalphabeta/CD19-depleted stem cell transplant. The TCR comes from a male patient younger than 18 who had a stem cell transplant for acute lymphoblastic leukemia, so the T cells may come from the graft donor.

The CDR3 here is CASNQITTNEKLFF. The CDR3 DNA reads TGTGCCAGCAACCAAATTACAACTAATGAAAAACTGTTTTTT. J is TRBJ1-4 and V is TRBV7-9; D is unresolved. The CDR3 is 14 amino acids. Between the trimmed V and J ends, which lost 7 bases and 0 bases, there was a span of 9 bases. CDR1 is SEHNR and CDR2 is FQNEAQ in the germline V gene (reference sequence).